This is a list of T cell receptor beta chains from one sample in a study of cytomegalovirus exposure and HLA in healthy donors. Assay used: immunoSEQ multiplex PCR; TCRdb lists only in-frame clones, some missing. The table records under 130,000 clones, approximately 79% of them present only once. The sequencing sample was made of PBMCs. Source of these receptors: a woman aged 40 to 50 in good health and CMV-seronegative. Each CDR3 is given with its conserved first and last residue. A D gene is named only where the DNA matches it firmly. Size is stated for part of the rows, as once, few or many counts, or as a class when the clone is expanded.

v_call	clone_size	d_call	cdr3_length	j_call	cdr3_nt	cdr3_aa
TRBV5-6	NA	TRBD1	16	TRBJ2-5	TGTGCCAGCAGCTGGACGGGACAGGGGGCGAAAGAGACCCAGTACTTC	CASSWTGQGAKETQYF
TRBV19	NA	TRBD1	15	TRBJ1-6	TGTGCCAGTCTCCCCCGGACAGGGGATAATTCACCCCTCCACTTT	CASLPRTGDNSPLHF
TRBV28	NA	TRBD2	15	TRBJ2-7	TGTGCCAGCAGTCTCCTAGCGGGAGTGACCTACGAGCAGTACTTC	CASSLLAGVTYEQYF
TRBV9	NA	NA	13	TRBJ2-1	TGTGCCAGCAGCGTAAACAGCAACAATGAGCAGTTCTTC	CASSVNSNNEQFF
TRBV4-3	NA	TRBD1	15	TRBJ1-5	TGCGCCAGCAGCCAAGGGACAGGGGAGGGGCAGCCCCAGCATTTT	CASSQGTGEGQPQHF
TRBV5-4	NA	NA	16	TRBJ2-2	TGTGCCAGCAGCTTGGGTGGGGCCCCTCACACCGGGGAGCTGTTTTTT	CASSLGGAPHTGELFF
TRBV28	NA	NA	15	TRBJ2-6	TGTGCCAGCAGTCTGGTAGGGGCTGGGGCCAACGTCCTGACTTTC	CASSLVGAGANVLTF
TRBV7-9	NA	TRBD1	15	TRBJ2-1	TGTGCCAGCAGCTTCCGAGGGACAGGGGGCGATGAGCAGTTCTTC	CASSFRGTGGDEQFF
TRBV5-1	few	TRBD1	15	TRBJ2-7	TGCGCCAGCAGCTCAAATCCGGGACAGGACTACGAGCAGTACTTC	CASSSNPGQDYEQYF
TRBV5-6	NA	NA	13	TRBJ1-2	TGTGCCAGCCGAAAGGGGGTTGACTATGGCTACACCTTC	CASRKGVDYGYTF
TRBV27	NA	TRBD1	13	TRBJ2-7	TGTGCCAGCAGGGACAGGAACTCCTACGAGCAGTACTTC	CASRDRNSYEQYF
TRBV25-1	NA	TRBD1	15	TRBJ2-2	TGTGCCAGCAGAGGGGACAGGGAGGTCACCGGGGAGCTGTTTTTT	CASRGDREVTGELFF